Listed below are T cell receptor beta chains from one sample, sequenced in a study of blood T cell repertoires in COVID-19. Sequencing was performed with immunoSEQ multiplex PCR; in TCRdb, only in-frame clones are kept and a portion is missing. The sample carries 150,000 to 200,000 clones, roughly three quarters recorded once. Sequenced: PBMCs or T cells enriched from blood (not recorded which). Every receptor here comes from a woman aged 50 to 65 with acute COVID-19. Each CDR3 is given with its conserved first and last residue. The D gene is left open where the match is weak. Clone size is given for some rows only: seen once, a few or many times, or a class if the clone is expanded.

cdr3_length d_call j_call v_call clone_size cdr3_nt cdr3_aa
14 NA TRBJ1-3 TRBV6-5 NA TGTGCCAGCACCCGCGGGATTGGGGGAAACACCATATATTTT CASTRGIGGNTIYF
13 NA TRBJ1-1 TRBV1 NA TGCACCAGCAGCGCCCAGGGAGGGACTGAAGCTTTCTTT CTSSAQGGTEAFF
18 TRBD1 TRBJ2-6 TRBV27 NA TGTGCCAGCAGTCCCTCCCGGGACAGTGGGCCTGGGGCCAACGTCCTGACTTTC CASSPSRDSGPGANVLTF
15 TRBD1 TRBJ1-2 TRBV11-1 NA TGTGCCAGCAGCTCACGACTGACAGGGGGCTATGGCTACACCTTC CASSSRLTGGYGYTF
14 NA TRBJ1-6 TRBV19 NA TGTGCCAGTAGTATTAAGGGGTCTAATTCACCCCTCCACTTT CASSIKGSNSPLHF
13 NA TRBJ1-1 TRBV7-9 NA TGTGCCAGCAGCTTGGGGGCGACCACTGAAGCTTTCTTT CASSLGATTEAFF
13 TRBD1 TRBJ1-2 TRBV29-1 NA TGCAGCGGGTCGGGACAGGGCAACTATGGCTACACCTTC CSGSGQGNYGYTF
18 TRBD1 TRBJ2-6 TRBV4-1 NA TGCGCCAGCAGCCAACCGTGGCAGGGGGCGAAAGGGGCCAACGTCCTGACTTTC CASSQPWQGAKGANVLTF
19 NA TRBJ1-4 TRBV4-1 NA TGCGCCAGCAGCCAAGCCACCTCGACCGTTTACGGGGTAGGGGAAAAACTGTTTTTT CASSQATSTVYGVGEKLFF
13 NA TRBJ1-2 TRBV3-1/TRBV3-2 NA TGTGCCAGCAGCCAAGAGGGCGACAGTTACTACACCTTC CASSQEGDSYYTF
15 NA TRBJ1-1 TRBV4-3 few TGCGCCAGCAGCCAAGATACAGAAAGCAAGACTGAAGCTTTCTTT CASSQDTESKTEAFF
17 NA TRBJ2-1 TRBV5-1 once TGCGCCAGCAGCTTCCGTACGGTACAGAGCTCCTACAATGAGCAGTTCTTC CASSFRTVQSSYNEQFF
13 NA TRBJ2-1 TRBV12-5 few TGTGCTAGTGGTTTGGTAGCCGGCAATGAGCAGTTCTTC CASGLVAGNEQFF
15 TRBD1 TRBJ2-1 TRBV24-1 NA TGTGCCACCAGTCCCCGGGACAGGGACGGGAATGAGCAGTTCTTC CATSPRDRDGNEQFF
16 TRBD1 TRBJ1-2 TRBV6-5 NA TGTGCCAGCAGTTACGAAGGGGGCGGACCCTTTGAGGGCTACACCTTC CASSYEGGGPFEGYTF
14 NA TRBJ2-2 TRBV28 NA TGTGCCAGCAGTGGGGGGGGGCCCACCGGGGAGCTGTTTTTT CASSGGGPTGELFF
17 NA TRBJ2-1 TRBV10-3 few TGTGCCATCAGTGAAAGGGATCCAACAGGGCGCCACAATGAGCAGTTCTTC CAISERDPTGRHNEQFF
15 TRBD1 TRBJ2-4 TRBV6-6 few TGTGCCAGCAGTTACTCCGCGACAGGGGTGGTCATTCAGTACTTC CASSYSATGVVIQYF
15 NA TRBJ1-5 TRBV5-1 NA TGCGCCAGCAGCTTGGTGGGCGATAGCAATCAGCCCCAGCATTTT CASSLVGDSNQPQHF
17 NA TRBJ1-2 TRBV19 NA TGTGCCAGTAGAACCCCAGCCCATGGTGCGGGGGGCTATGGCTACACCTTC CASRTPAHGAGGYGYTF
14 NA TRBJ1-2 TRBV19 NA TGTGCCAGTAGAAAAGCGTTTAACCTCTATGGCTACACCTTC CASRKAFNLYGYTF
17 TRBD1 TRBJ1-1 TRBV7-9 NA TGTGCCAGCAGCCGAATGACAGGGGCCGCCCTTGGGACTGAAGCTTTCTTT CASSRMTGAALGTEAFF
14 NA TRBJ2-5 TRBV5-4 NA TGTGCCAGCAGCTTGGGGGGGGTCGGAGAGACCCAGTACTTC CASSLGGVGETQYF
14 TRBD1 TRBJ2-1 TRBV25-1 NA TGTGCCAGCCTAGGACAGGGCTCCTACAATGAGCAGTTCTTC CASLGQGSYNEQFF